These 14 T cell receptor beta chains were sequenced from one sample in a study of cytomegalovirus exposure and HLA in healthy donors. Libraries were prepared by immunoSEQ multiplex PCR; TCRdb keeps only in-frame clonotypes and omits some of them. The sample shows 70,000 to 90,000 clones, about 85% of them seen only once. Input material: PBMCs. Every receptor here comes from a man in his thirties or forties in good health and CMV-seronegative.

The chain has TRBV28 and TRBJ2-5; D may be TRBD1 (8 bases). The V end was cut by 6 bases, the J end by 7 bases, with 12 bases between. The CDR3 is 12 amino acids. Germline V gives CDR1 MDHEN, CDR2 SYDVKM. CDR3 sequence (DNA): TGTGCCAGCAGACAGGGGGAGGGGACCCAGTACTTC. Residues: CASRQGEGTQYF.

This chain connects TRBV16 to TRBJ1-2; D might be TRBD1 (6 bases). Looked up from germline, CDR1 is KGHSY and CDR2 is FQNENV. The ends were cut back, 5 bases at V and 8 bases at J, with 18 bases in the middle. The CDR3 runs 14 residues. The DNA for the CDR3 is TGTGCCAGCAGCGGGATACAGGGACGAGGCGGCTACACCTTC. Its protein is CASSGIQGRGGYTF.

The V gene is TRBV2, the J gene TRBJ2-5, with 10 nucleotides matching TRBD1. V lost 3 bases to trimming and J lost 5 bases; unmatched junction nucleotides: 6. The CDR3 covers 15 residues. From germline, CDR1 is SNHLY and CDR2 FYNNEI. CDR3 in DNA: TGTGCCAGCAGTGAGACAGGGGGCGACGTGGAGACCCAGTACTTC. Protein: CASSETGGDVETQYF.

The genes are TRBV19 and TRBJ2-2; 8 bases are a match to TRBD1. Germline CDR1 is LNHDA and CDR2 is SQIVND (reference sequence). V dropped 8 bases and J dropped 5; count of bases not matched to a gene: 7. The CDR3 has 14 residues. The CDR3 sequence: CASARGPGTGELFF. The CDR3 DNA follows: TGTGCCAGTGCCAGGGGGCCGGGGACCGGGGAGCTGTTTTTT.

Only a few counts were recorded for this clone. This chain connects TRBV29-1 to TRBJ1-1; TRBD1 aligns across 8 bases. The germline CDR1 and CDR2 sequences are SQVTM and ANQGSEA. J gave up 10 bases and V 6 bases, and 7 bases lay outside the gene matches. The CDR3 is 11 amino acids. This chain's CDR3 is CSVSGGLAAFF. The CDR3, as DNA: TGCAGCGTCTCAGGGGGCTTGGCAGCTTTCTTT.

The CDR3 region has the DNA TGTGCCAGTAGTACCGGGACACCAAACTCCTACGAGCAGTACTTC. Translating gives CASSTGTPNSYEQYF. The chain carries TRBV19 and TRBJ2-7, with D perhaps matching TRBD1 (6 bases). The CDR3 sequence is 15 residues long. CDR1 LNHDA and CDR2 SQIVND come from the germline V gene (reference sequence). Trimming shortened V by 4 bases and J by 0 bases, and 13 bases separated the two germline ends.

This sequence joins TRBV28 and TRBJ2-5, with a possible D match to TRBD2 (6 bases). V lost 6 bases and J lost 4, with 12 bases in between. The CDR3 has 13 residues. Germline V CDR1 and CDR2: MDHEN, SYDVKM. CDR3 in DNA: TGTGCCAGCAGACCGGGACTCCTAGAGACCCAGTACTTC. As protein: CASRPGLLETQYF.

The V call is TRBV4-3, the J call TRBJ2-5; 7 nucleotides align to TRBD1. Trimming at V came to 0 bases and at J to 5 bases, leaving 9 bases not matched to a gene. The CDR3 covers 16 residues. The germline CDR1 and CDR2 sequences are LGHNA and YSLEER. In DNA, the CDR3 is TGCGCCAGCAGCCAAGAAAGTGCGACAGGGTGGGAGACCCAGTACTTC. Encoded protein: CASSQESATGWETQYF.

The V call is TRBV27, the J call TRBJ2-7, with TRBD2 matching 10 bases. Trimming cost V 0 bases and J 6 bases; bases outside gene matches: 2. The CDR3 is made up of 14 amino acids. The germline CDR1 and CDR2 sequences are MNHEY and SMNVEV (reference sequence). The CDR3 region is CASSLSSGGGEQYF. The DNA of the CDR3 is TGTGCCAGCAGTTTATCCAGCGGGGGGGGCGAGCAGTACTTC.

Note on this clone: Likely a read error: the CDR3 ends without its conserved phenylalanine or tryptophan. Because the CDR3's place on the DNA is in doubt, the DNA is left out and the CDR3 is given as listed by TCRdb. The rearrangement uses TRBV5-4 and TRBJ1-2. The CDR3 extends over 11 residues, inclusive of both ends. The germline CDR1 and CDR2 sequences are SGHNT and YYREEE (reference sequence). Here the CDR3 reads CASSSWTELTL.

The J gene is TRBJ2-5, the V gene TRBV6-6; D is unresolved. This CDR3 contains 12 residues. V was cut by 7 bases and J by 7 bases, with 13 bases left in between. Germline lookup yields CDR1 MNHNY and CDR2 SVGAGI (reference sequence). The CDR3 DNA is TGTGCCAGCAAGCGACTTGACGGGACCCAGTACTTC. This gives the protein CASKRLDGTQYF.

In DNA form, the CDR3 reads TGTGCCTGGGGCGGGACTGCCCAGTACTTC. Protein sequence: CAWGGTAQYF. V and J are TRBV30 and TRBJ2-5; D is perhaps TRBD2 (6 bases). The CDR3 totals 10 residues. Germline V gene sequence: CDR1 GTSNPN, CDR2 SVGIG (reference sequence). Trimming took 5 bases from V and 9 from J, leaving 10 bases between them.

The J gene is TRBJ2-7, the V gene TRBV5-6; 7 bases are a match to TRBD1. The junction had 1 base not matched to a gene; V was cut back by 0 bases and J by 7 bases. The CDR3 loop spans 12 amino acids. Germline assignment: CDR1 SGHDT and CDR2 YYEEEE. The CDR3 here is CASSLGTGEQYF. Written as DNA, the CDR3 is TGTGCCAGCAGCTTGGGGACAGGTGAGCAGTACTTC. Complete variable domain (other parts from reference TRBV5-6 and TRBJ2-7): DAGVTQSPTHLIKTRGQQVTLRCSPKSGHDTVSWYQQALGQGPQFIFQYYEEEERQRGNFPDRFSGHQFPNYSSELNVNALLLGDSALYLCASSLGTGEQYFGPGTRLTVT.

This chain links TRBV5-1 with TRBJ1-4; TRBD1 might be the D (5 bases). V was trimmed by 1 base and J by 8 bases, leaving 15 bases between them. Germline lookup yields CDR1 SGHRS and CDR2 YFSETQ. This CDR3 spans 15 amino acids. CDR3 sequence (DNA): TGCGCCAGCAGCTTGCCCCTAAGAAACAGGGAAAAACTGTTTTTT. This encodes CASSLPLRNREKLFF.